The rows below give T cell receptor beta chains drawn from one sample of a study of T cell changes during pregnancy in multiple sclerosis. Produced via immunoSEQ multiplex PCR; TCRdb's table is partial and in-frame only. The sample contains under 130,000 clones, roughly nine tenths of which appear only once. Sequenced material: peripheral blood, taken after pregnancy. The receptors stem from a female donor with multiple sclerosis, enrolled in a pregnancy study. Both conserved end residues are part of each CDR3. The order of the fields is V gene, D gene, clone size, J gene, CDR3 DNA, CDR3 protein. A D gene is named only where the DNA matches it firmly. For some rows the clone size is stated as once, few or many, or as a class when expanded; others skip it.

TRBV4-1	TRBD2	once	TRBJ2-3	TGCGCCAGCAGCCAAGGACCAGTAGCGGGGGGGTTCACAGATACGCAGTATTTT	CASSQGPVAGGFTDTQYF
TRBV5-1	-	-	TRBJ1-5	TGCGCCAGCAGCTTGGATCCTTACAATCAGCCCCAGCATTTT	CASSLDPYNQPQHF
TRBV7-9	TRBD1	-	TRBJ2-7	TGTGCCAGCAGCCCCAGACAGGGGGCCTCCAGCGAGCAGTACTTC	CASSPRQGASSEQYF
TRBV29-1	-	-	TRBJ2-7	TGCAGCGTGTCGAGGAGTTACGAGCAGTACTTC	CSVSRSYEQYF
TRBV2	-	once	TRBJ2-7	TGTGCCAGCGGTTCACAGAGCTCCTACGAGCAGTACTTC	CASGSQSSYEQYF
TRBV11-2	-	-	TRBJ1-4	TGTGCCAGCAGTCGACACTCAGACGCGTTTAATGAAAAACTGTTTTTT	CASSRHSDAFNEKLFF
TRBV2	TRBD1	-	TRBJ1-3	TGTGCCAGCAGTGAACTTGGGACAGGGGGAAACACCATATATTTT	CASSELGTGGNTIYF
TRBV5-1	TRBD2	-	TRBJ2-5	TGCGCCAGCAGCCACGGGGGGGCTCGCCAAGAGACCCAGTACTTC	CASSHGGARQETQYF
TRBV27	TRBD1	-	TRBJ1-1	TGTGCCAGCAGTCCTATACAGGGGACCACTGAAGCTTTCTTT	CASSPIQGTTEAFF
TRBV19	-	-	TRBJ1-1	TGTGCCAGTAGTATAGGTGGTGAGGGCACTGAAGCTTTCTTT	CASSIGGEGTEAFF
TRBV19	TRBD1	-	TRBJ1-5	TGTGCCAGTAGTCGCACAGGGGATAGGAACAATCAGCCCCAGCATTTT	CASSRTGDRNNQPQHF
TRBV21-1	-	-	TRBJ2-1	TGTGCCAGCAATCCGACTAGCGGAGTCTACAATGAGCAGTTCTTC	CASNPTSGVYNEQFF
TRBV29-1	-	-	TRBJ1-4	TGCAGCGCTCAGACAGGTGATGAAAAACTGTTTTTT	CSAQTGDEKLFF
TRBV28	TRBD1	-	TRBJ1-1	TGTGCCAGCAGTTTATTACGACAGGGTCCTCCGGGTAACACTGAAGCTTTCTTT	CASSLLRQGPPGNTEAFF
TRBV9	-	few	TRBJ1-3	TGTGCCAGCAGCGTAGAGGAGAGAAACACCATATATTTT	CASSVEERNTIYF
TRBV30	-	-	TRBJ2-5	TGTGCCTGGACCCAGGGCCTCTCCGGGGAGACCCAGTACTTC	CAWTQGLSGETQYF
TRBV2	-	-	TRBJ1-5	TGTGCCAGCAGGAGGGAGCTGAATCAGCCCCAGCATTTT	CASRRELNQPQHF
TRBV13	-	-	TRBJ1-1	TGTGCCAGCAGCTTAGTGGCGGGGACTGAAGCTTTCTTT	CASSLVAGTEAFF
TRBV10-2	-	once	TRBJ1-2	TGCGCCAGCAGTGAGCCAGGACAGAGCCAATATGGCTACACCTTC	CASSEPGQSQYGYTF
TRBV19	-	-	TRBJ1-5	TGTGCCAGTAGCCCCCTGCGCAGGGAAGTTGATCAGCCCCAGCATTTT	CASSPLRREVDQPQHF
TRBV15	-	-	TRBJ1-5	TGTGCCACCAGCAGAGCGGGGGTCAATCAGCCCCAGCATTTT	CATSRAGVNQPQHF
TRBV7-9	-	-	TRBJ1-2	TGTGCCAGCAGCTTCGAAAGACCGGGCAGGGCGAACTATGGCTACACCTTC	CASSFERPGRANYGYTF
TRBV5-1	-	-	TRBJ2-7	TGCGCCAGCAACGACGGGAAACACTACGAGCAGTACTTC	CASNDGKHYEQYF